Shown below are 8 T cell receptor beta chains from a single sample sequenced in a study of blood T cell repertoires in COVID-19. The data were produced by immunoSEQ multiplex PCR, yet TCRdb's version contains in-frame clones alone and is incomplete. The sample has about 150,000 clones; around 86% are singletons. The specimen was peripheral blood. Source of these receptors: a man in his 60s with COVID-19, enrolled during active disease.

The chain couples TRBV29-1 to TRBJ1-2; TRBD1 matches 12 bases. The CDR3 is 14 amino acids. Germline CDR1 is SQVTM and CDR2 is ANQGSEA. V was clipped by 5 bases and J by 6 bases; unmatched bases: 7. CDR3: CSVHPGTGGNGYTF. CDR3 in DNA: TGCAGCGTTCACCCCGGGACAGGGGGCAATGGCTACACCTTC.

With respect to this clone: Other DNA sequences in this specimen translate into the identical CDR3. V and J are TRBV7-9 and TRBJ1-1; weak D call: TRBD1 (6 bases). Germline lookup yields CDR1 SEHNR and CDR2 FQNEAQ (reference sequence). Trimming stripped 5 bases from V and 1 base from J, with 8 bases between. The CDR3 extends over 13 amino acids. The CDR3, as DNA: TGTGCCAGCAGCCTACAGGGGAACACTGAAGCTTTCTTT. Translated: CASSLQGNTEAFF.

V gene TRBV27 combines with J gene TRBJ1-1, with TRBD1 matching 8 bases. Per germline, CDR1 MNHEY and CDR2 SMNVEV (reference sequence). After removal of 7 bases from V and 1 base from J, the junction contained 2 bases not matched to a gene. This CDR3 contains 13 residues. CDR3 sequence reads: CASKGTGNTEAFF. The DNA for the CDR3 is TGTGCCAGCAAAGGGACAGGGAACACTGAAGCTTTCTTT.

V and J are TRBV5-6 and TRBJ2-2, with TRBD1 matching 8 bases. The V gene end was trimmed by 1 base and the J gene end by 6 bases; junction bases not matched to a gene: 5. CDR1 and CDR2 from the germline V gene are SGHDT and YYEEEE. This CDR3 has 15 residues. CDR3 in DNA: TGTGCCAGCAGCTTGAAACAGGGGGGTTCCGGGGAGCTGTTTTTT. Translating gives CASSLKQGGSGELFF.

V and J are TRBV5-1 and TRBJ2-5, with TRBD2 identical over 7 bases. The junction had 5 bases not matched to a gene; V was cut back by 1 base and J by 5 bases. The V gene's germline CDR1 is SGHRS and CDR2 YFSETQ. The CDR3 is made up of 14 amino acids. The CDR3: CASSLLGGRETQYF. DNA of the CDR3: TGCGCCAGCAGCTTGTTGGGAGGGCGGGAGACCCAGTACTTC.

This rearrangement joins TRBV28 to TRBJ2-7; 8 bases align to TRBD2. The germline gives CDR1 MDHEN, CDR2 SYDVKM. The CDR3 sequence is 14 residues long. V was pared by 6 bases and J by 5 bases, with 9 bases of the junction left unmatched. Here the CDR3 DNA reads TGTGCCAGCAGCCCGGGGGGGAGCTTCAACGAGCAGTACTTC. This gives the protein CASSPGGSFNEQYF.

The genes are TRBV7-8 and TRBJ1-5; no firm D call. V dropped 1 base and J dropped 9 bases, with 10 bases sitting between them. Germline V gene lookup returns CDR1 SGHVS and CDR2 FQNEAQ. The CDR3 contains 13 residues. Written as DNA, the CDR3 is TGTGCCAGCAGCTTAGGTACTGATTTGCCCCAGCATTTT. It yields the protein CASSLGTDLPQHF.

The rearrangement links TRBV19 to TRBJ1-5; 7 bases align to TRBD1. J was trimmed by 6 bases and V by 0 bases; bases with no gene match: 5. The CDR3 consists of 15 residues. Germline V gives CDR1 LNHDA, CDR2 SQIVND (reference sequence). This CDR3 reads CASSIDERGRQPQHF. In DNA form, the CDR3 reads TGTGCCAGTAGTATAGATGAGAGGGGGCGTCAGCCCCAGCATTTT. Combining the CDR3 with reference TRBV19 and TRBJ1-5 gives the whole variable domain DGGITQSPKYLFRKEGQNVTLSCEQNLNHDAMYWYRQDPGQGLRLIYYSQIVNDFQKGDIAEGYSVSREKKESFPLTVTSAQKNPTAFYLCASSIDERGRQPQHFGDGTRLSIL.